The 16 T cell receptor beta chains below were found in one sample sequenced in a study of cytomegalovirus exposure and HLA in healthy donors. Primers included in the PCR were 60 Vbeta and 13 Jbeta primers. This table comes from immunoSEQ multiplex PCR, and its TCRdb copy is limited to in-frame clones, with some not included. This table holds some 150,000 clones, over 75% found once. The sequenced sample was PBMCs. All receptors derive from a woman aged 40 to 50 in good health and CMV-seropositive.

The chain combines TRBV21-1 with TRBJ1-2; the listed D gene, TRBD1, was not tested against the DNA. TRBV21-1 is tagged as a pseudogene. The CDR3 runs 13 residues. DNA of the CDR3: TGTGCCAGCAGCAAAGAATACATCTCCGGCTACACCTTC. It yields the protein CASSKEYISGYTF.

The rearrangement links TRBV2 to TRBJ2-2; D is perhaps TRBD1 (6 bases). The CDR3 covers 15 residues. V was pared by 5 bases and J by 5 bases, with 15 bases between. Germline V lookup: CDR1 SNHLY, CDR2 FYNNEI. CDR3 nucleotide sequence: TGTGCCAGCAGTAGAAAGGGGGTGAAAACCGGGGAGCTGTTTTTT. Amino acids: CASSRKGVKTGELFF.

The chain employs TRBV2 and TRBJ2-4; D call uncertain. The CDR3 consists of 13 residues. V was pared by 7 bases and J by 3 bases, with 10 bases between. Germline V CDR1 and CDR2: SNHLY, FYNNEI. Written as DNA, the CDR3 is TGTGCCAGCACAGAGCACAGCAAAAACATTCAGTACTTC. The encoded protein is CASTEHSKNIQYF.

This clone occurred once. The chain carries TRBV19 and TRBJ2-7; 8 bases map to TRBD2. Germline-derived CDR1 and CDR2 are LNHDA and SQIVND (reference sequence). The V segment lost 5 bases and the J segment 7 bases; nucleotides outside the gene matches: 13. The CDR3 has 15 residues. The CDR3 region has the DNA TGTGCCAGTAGTGCCCCGGGGGGGGGCCGGTGGGAGCAGTACTTC. Translation gives CASSAPGGGRWEQYF. The full variable domain, its missing parts supplied by reference TRBV19 and TRBJ2-7, is DGGITQSPKYLFRKEGQNVTLSCEQNLNHDAMYWYRQDPGQGLRLIYYSQIVNDFQKGDIAEGYSVSREKKESFPLTVTSAQKNPTAFYLCASSAPGGGRWEQYFGPGTRLTVT.

This clone was recorded a few times. The chain carries TRBV6-6 and TRBJ2-1, with 8 bases fitting TRBD2. Germline V lookup: CDR1 MNHNY, CDR2 SVGAGI (reference sequence). Trimming took 5 bases from V and 14 from J; bases not matched to a gene: 5. This CDR3 is 11 amino acids long. The CDR3 DNA sequence: TGTGCCAGCAGTCAACAGCGGGAGAAGTTCTTC. Amino acids: CASSQQREKFF.

V gene TRBV10-3 combines with J gene TRBJ2-2; D uncertain. Trimming removed 0 bases from V and 2 bases from J, with 7 bases in between. The CDR3 sequence is 15 residues long. Germline values: CDR1 ENHRY, CDR2 SYGVKD. The chain's CDR3 is CAISESASNTGELFF. The CDR3 region has the DNA TGTGCCATCAGTGAGTCGGCTTCTAACACCGGGGAGCTGTTTTTT.

The chain couples TRBV7-3 to TRBJ1-5; the D gene is possibly TRBD1 (6 bases). V was cut by 4 bases and J by 7 bases, with 17 bases left in between. The germline V gene has CDR1 SGHTA and CDR2 FQGTGA. The CDR3 runs to 15 residues. The CDR3 DNA sequence: TGTGCCAGCAGCTCAACAACAGGGATCAGGCAGCCCCAGCATTTT. Amino acids: CASSSTTGIRQPQHF.

The genes are TRBV11-3 and TRBJ2-2; D is possibly TRBD1 (5 bases). This CDR3 spans 19 amino acids. Germline V lookup: CDR1 SGHNT, CDR2 YENEEA. Deletions cut 0 bases from V and 6 bases from J, with 23 bases between. The CDR3, as DNA: TGTGCCAGCAGCTTAGAGTCCCAGGGTGTAGCACGTTCGCCCGGGGAGCTGTTTTTT. Its protein product is CASSLESQGVARSPGELFF.

The V call is TRBV30, the J call TRBJ2-5; possibly TRBD1 for D (6 bases). Near its end, the DNA agrees better with TRBJ2-7, so the J call may be wrong. CDR3 length: 14 amino acids. Germline V CDR1 and CDR2: GTSNPN, SVGIG (reference sequence). The CDR3 loop reads CAWKPGQSFYEQYF. CDR3 coding DNA: TGTGCCTGGAAACCGGGACAAAGCTTCTACGAGCAGTACTTC.

Here the CDR3 DNA reads TGTGCCTGGAGTCCAGGACAGGGAGGAACTGGAAACACCATATATTTT. It yields the protein CAWSPGQGGTGNTIYF. This chain connects TRBV30 to TRBJ1-3; TRBD1 aligns across 8 bases. Germline CDR1 and CDR2: GTSNPN and SVGIG (reference sequence). This CDR3 region has 16 residues. The junction had 8 bases not matched to a gene; V was cut back by 2 bases and J by 2 bases.

The genes are TRBV6-5 and TRBJ2-3, with a weak D call TRBD1 (6 bases). The CDR3 spans 15 residues. V lost 6 bases and J lost 3, with 16 bases in between. The V gene's germline CDR1 is MNHEY and CDR2 SVGAGI. The CDR3 reads CASRGRIGGTDTQYF. In DNA, the CDR3 is TGTGCCAGCAGGGGCCGGATAGGGGGAACAGATACGCAGTATTTT.

This chain joins TRBV7-8 and TRBJ2-5; 12 nucleotides agree with TRBD1. The CDR3 is made up of 14 amino acids. V lost 6 bases and J lost 8; bases outside the gene matches: 7. In germline, CDR1 is SGHVS, CDR2 FQNEAQ. The DNA of the CDR3 is TGTGCCAGCAGTTCCGGGACAGGGGGCTTAACCCAGTACTTC. This sequence encodes CASSSGTGGLTQYF.

This clone occurred a few times. The chain couples TRBV20-1 to TRBJ1-1, with 11 bases matching TRBD1. Germline CDR1 and CDR2: DFQATT and SNEGSKA (reference sequence). Trimming removed 5 bases from V and 11 bases from J; junction bases left unmatched: 4. CDR3 length: 11 residues. CDR3 region: CSAGTGGAAFF. The CDR3 bases are TGCAGTGCTGGGACAGGGGGTGCCGCTTTCTTT.

The CDR3 DNA is TGTGCCTGGAAGACCGGGACTAGCGGGAGCGCAGATACGCAGTATTTT. Translating it yields CAWKTGTSGSADTQYF. The gene calls are TRBV30 and TRBJ2-3, with 14 bases lining up with TRBD2. Germline V gives CDR1 GTSNPN, CDR2 SVGIG (reference sequence). The J segment lost 4 bases and the V segment lost 4 bases, leaving 7 bases of the junction unmatched. The CDR3 covers 16 residues.

The chain links TRBV19 to TRBJ2-7; 7 bases match TRBD2. Trimming cost V 6 bases and J 0 bases; bases outside gene matches: 5. The germline gives CDR1 LNHDA, CDR2 SQIVND (reference sequence). The CDR3 sequence is 14 residues long. The CDR3 region is CASSPGTISYEQYF. The DNA for the CDR3 is TGTGCCAGTAGCCCCGGGACTATCTCCTACGAGCAGTACTTC.

This rearrangement joins TRBV6-5 to TRBJ1-2; D is undetermined. The germline V and J ends were trimmed by 2 bases and 7 bases, with 8 bases remaining between them. The CDR3 loop spans 12 amino acids. CDR1 and CDR2 from the germline V gene are MNHEY and SVGAGI. CDR3 sequence (DNA): TGTGCCAGCAGTTACGGCGAGGGTGGCTACACCTTC. This sequence encodes CASSYGEGGYTF.